A selection of T cell receptor beta chains follows, all from one sample in a study of radiotherapy plus CTLA-4 blockade in lung cancer. Profiled with immunoSEQ multiplex PCR; TCRdb holds only in-frame clones, not every one. The sample contains approximately 33,000 clones, roughly 80% of which appear only once. Source: peripheral blood, taken from a patient treated with radiotherapy plus ipilimumab. The receptors originated from a human donor with non-small cell lung cancer who had stable disease on radiotherapy plus ipilimumab. CDR3s include the opening cysteine and the closing phenylalanine or tryptophan. A D gene is named only where the DNA matches it firmly. Not all rows give a size; the values are once, few, many and, for expanded clones, a class.

V	size	J	D	CDR3	DNA
TRBV9	-	TRBJ2-1	-	CASSVVGGLYNEQFF	TGTGCCAGCAGCGTAGTGGGGGGGCTTTACAATGAGCAGTTCTTC
TRBV9	once	TRBJ1-2	-	CASSVDSGDGYTF	TGTGCCAGCAGCGTAGACTCAGGGGACGGCTACACCTTC
TRBV5-4	-	TRBJ1-1	-	CASSLGLGNTEAFF	TGTGCCAGCAGCTTGGGCCTCGGGAACACTGAAGCTTTCTTT
TRBV27	-	TRBJ1-1	-	CASSLSGWTTEAFF	TGTGCCAGCAGTTTATCGGGCTGGACCACTGAAGCTTTCTTT
TRBV4-3	-	TRBJ2-1	TRBD1	CASSQERGGTGVNEQFF	TGCGCCAGCAGCCAAGAAAGGGGGGGGACAGGGGTCAATGAGCAGTTCTTC
TRBV20-1	few	TRBJ1-2	-	CSASIGYGYTF	TGCAGTGCTAGTATTGGTTATGGCTACACCTTC
TRBV2	-	TRBJ1-4	-	CASCSLSTNEKLFF	TGTGCCAGCTGCAGCCTGTCAACTAATGAAAAACTGTTTTTT
TRBV25-1	-	TRBJ2-7	-	CARSTGISFYEQYF	TGTGCCAGGTCAACCGGGATTTCCTTTTACGAGCAGTACTTC
TRBV19	-	TRBJ1-1	-	CASSGQGNRDTEAFF	TGTGCCAGTAGTGGGCAGGGGAACCGGGACACTGAAGCTTTCTTT
TRBV19	-	TRBJ1-2	-	CASSTSGQLLYGYTF	TGTGCCAGTAGTACGAGTGGACAGCTTCTCTATGGCTACACCTTC
TRBV4-1	-	TRBJ2-7	-	CASSQEGGGHEQYF	TGCGCCAGCAGCCAAGAGGGAGGGGGCCACGAGCAGTACTTC
TRBV7-8	-	TRBJ2-1	-	CASSFRDEQFF	TGTGCCAGCAGCTTCAGGGATGAGCAGTTCTTC
TRBV10-3	-	TRBJ2-6	-	CATEDNLSGANVLTF	TGTGCCACCGAGGACAATCTCTCTGGGGCCAACGTCCTGACTTTC
TRBV9	-	TRBJ2-1	-	CASSLQSQVNEQFF	TGTGCCAGCAGCCTTCAATCACAGGTCAATGAGCAGTTCTTC
TRBV12-5	-	TRBJ2-2	TRBD1	CASGSGQGYTGELFF	TGTGCTAGTGGCAGCGGACAGGGCTACACCGGGGAGCTGTTTTTT
TRBV2	-	TRBJ1-2	-	CASTPFGAGADGYTF	TGTGCCAGCACCCCTTTTGGGGCAGGGGCTGATGGCTACACCTTC
TRBV5-1	few	TRBJ1-2	TRBD1	CASSLGGQDGYTF	TGCGCCAGCAGCTTGGGGGGACAGGATGGCTACACCTTC
TRBV5-1	-	TRBJ1-4	TRBD1	CASSPQGAREEKLFF	TGCGCCAGCAGCCCTCAGGGGGCGCGTGAGGAAAAACTGTTTTTT
TRBV7-2	-	TRBJ1-2	-	CASSLYDSHYGYTF	TGTGCCAGCAGCTTGTACGACAGCCACTATGGCTACACCTTC
TRBV6-1	few	TRBJ2-3	TRBD1	CASSNPGQGKYTQYF	TGTGCCAGCAGTAATCCGGGACAGGGCAAGTATACGCAGTATTTT
TRBV6-5	-	TRBJ1-1	-	CASSYSTGGEGQFAFF	TGTGCCAGCAGTTACTCTACCGGGGGGGAAGGGCAATTCGCCTTCTTT
TRBV10-3	few	TRBJ2-7	TRBD2	CATLAGATYEQYF	TGTGCCACGTTAGCGGGGGCAACCTACGAGCAGTACTTC
TRBV18	-	TRBJ1-2	-	CASSVYEGVEGYTF	TGTGCCAGCTCCGTGTACGAAGGGGTCGAGGGCTACACCTTC
TRBV28	-	TRBJ1-2	TRBD1	CASLRQGDDYGYTF	TGTGCCAGCCTAAGACAGGGGGACGACTATGGCTACACCTTC
TRBV5-8	-	TRBJ2-7	-	CASSWGDGLIPYEQYF	TGTGCCAGCAGCTGGGGGGACGGCCTTATCCCTTACGAGCAGTACTTC